This T cell receptor (beta chain) was sequenced for a study of type 1 and type 2 diabetes patients. Amplification started from genomic DNA. The TCR beta CDR3 region was amplified using 30 forward and 13 reverse primers. TCRdb itself ran the multiplex PCR reads through MiXCR, one entry per CDR3 protein. The profile covers more than 250,000 distinct CDR3 sequences, with approximately 50% appearing a single time and about an eighth taken by the ten largest. For this clonotype: The antigen remains unidentified.

The germline gives CDR1 SQVTM, CDR2 ANQGSEA. The CDR3 sequence is 13 residues long. Trimming cost V 6 bases and J 6 bases, with 17 bases left between them. Study-level findings and limits: In type 2 diabetes, highly-expanded CD4+ clones took a median about 3.9% of reads.

The receptor was isolated from a man younger than 35 with type 2 diabetes. V is TRBV29-1 and J is TRBJ1-2; D might be TRBD1 (5 bases). Sequencing used peripheral blood mononuclear cells (PBMCs). CDR3 sequence (DNA): TGCAGCGTCGTGAGGCTGGGGGTAGATGGCTACACCTTC. This gives the protein CSVVRLGVDGYTF.